Here is one TCR beta chain with its context. Its antigen is not identified. Sequencing followed a ViraFEST assay step that expanded antigen-specific CD4+ T cells with viral peptide pools. Having been cultured for roughly 11 days, the cells underwent CD4+ T cell isolation. Negative nucleocapsid antibody tests before and after vaccination confirmed no previous SARS-CoV-2 infection. This sample was included in a study of vaccination effects on CD4 cells after COVID-19. Germline-derived CDR1 and CDR2 are GTSNPN and SVGIG (reference sequence). V was cut by 0 bases and J by 8 bases, with 13 bases left in between. CDR3 length equals 13 residues. The table came from immunoSEQ multiplex PCR; TCRdb's copy has only in-frame clones and leaves some out. In the table there are 40,000 to 50,000 clones, 70% of which are singletons.

The TCR sequence derives from a human donor who received a COVID-19 vaccine. This material consisted of CD4+ T cells from PBMCs cultured with HCoV-OC43 spike peptides, taken before COVID-19 vaccination. As to subset: HCoV-OC43 spike overlapping peptide pool stimulation. The genes are TRBV30 and TRBJ1-2; perhaps TRBD1 as D (5 bases). The DNA of the CDR3 is TGTGCCTGGAGTGTTTACCCAGGGCGGGGCTACACCTTC. Translating gives CAWSVYPGRGYTF. The variable domain in full, completed from reference TRBV30 and TRBJ1-2, reads SQTIHQWPATLVQPVGSPLSLECTVEGTSNPNLYWYRQAAGRGLQLLFYSVGIGQISSEVPQNLSASRPQDRQFILSSKKLLLSDSGFYLCAWSVYPGRGYTFGSGTRLTVV.